The TCR beta chain described here comes from a study of cytomegalovirus exposure and HLA in healthy donors. Overall study findings and caveats: In vitro experiments confirmed that a few CMV-associated chains were specific for CMV antigens.

The V end lost 1 base, the J end lost 3 bases, and 4 bases lay between the germline ends. CDR1 and CDR2 from the germline V gene are LNHDA and SQIVND (reference sequence). The CDR3 contains 13 residues. In its sample, this clone was seen once. The antigen remains undetermined. Primers included in the PCR were 60 Vbeta and 13 Jbeta primers. The data were produced by immunoSEQ multiplex PCR, yet TCRdb's version contains in-frame clones alone and is incomplete. The sample has some 200,000 clones, approximately 84% seen once. The V and J genes are TRBV19 and TRBJ1-3; D remains unclear. Sequencing used PBMCs. This TCR came from a man in his fifties or sixties in good health and CMV-seronegative. In DNA, the CDR3 is TGTGCCAGTAGTATAGGAGTTGGAAACACCATATATTTT. Amino acid sequence: CASSIGVGNTIYF.